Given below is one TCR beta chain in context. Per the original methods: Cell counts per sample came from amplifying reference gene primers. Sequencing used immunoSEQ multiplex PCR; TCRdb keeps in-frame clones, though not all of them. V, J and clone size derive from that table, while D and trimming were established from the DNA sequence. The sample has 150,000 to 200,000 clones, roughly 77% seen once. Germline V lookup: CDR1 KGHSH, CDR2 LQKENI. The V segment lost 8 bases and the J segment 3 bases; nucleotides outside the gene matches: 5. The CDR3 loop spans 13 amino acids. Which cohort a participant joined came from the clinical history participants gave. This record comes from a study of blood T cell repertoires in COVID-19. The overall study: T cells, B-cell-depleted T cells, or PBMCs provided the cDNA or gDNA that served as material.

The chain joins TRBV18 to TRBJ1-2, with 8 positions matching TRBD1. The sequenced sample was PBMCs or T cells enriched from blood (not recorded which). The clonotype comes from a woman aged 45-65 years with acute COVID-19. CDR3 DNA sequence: TGTGCCAGCCTTACAGGGGGAGACTATGGCTACACCTTC. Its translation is CASLTGGDYGYTF.